A selection of T cell receptor beta chains follows, all from one sample in a study of blood T cell repertoires in COVID-19. Method: immunoSEQ multiplex PCR; TCRdb's copy keeps in-frame clones and lacks some. The profile shows nearly 110,000 clones, roughly 80% of them singletons. The sample taken for sequencing was peripheral blood. The receptors here all came from a woman in her sixties or seventies with acute or convalescent COVID-19. Both conserved end residues are part of each CDR3. A D gene is named only where the DNA matches it firmly. A row's size may be missing; if present it is once, few, many or a size class.

TRBV3-1/TRBV3-2,NA,NA,TRBJ1-2,TGTGCCAGCAGCCAAGATGACAGACACTACACCTTC,CASSQDDRHYTF
TRBV19,TRBD1,NA,TRBJ1-2,TGTGCCAGTACCTCGGGGACAGGGGGCTTTGGCTACACCTTC,CASTSGTGGFGYTF
TRBV10-3,TRBD1,few,TRBJ1-2,TGTGCCATCAGTGAAAGGACAGGGGATCGCTATGGCTACACCTTC,CAISERTGDRYGYTF
TRBV5-1,TRBD1,NA,TRBJ1-2,TGCGCCAGCAGCTTGGGGGACAGACCTAACTATGGCTACACCTTC,CASSLGDRPNYGYTF
TRBV5-1,NA,once,TRBJ2-3,TGCGCCAGCAGCTTGGACTCCACAGATACGCAGTATTTT,CASSLDSTDTQYF
TRBV30,TRBD2,once,TRBJ2-3,TGTGCCTGGACGGCGGGAGGGGCAGATACGCAGTATTTT,CAWTAGGADTQYF
TRBV28,NA,NA,TRBJ1-5,TGTGCCAGCAGCGTGGGGGGGGGCGATCAGCCCCAGCATTTT,CASSVGGGDQPQHF
TRBV5-4,NA,few,TRBJ2-2,TGTGCCAGCAGCTTGGGGGCTGGCAACGGGGAGCTGTTTTTT,CASSLGAGNGELFF
TRBV6-5,NA,NA,TRBJ2-3,TGTGCCAGCAGTTACTCGAGTGTGGGCGGCACAGATACGCAGTATTTT,CASSYSSVGGTDTQYF
TRBV2,NA,few,TRBJ2-2,TGTGCCAGCAGTGGTTCCCGGGGGACCGGGGAGCTGTTTTTT,CASSGSRGTGELFF
TRBV5-5,TRBD1,NA,TRBJ1-4,TGTGCCAGCAGCTTGTCCGTCCCCGGGACAGCGTCGAGGAAACTGTTTTTT,CASSLSVPGTASRKLFF
TRBV24-1,TRBD1,NA,TRBJ2-2,TGTGCCACCAGTGATTCCAGGGGGCTCACCGGGGAGCTGTTTTTT,CATSDSRGLTGELFF
TRBV9,NA,NA,TRBJ2-7,TGTGCCAGCAGCGTAGGGGACGGGAGCTCCTACGAGCAGTACTTC,CASSVGDGSSYEQYF
TRBV5-1,NA,NA,TRBJ1-2,TGCGCCAGCAGCTTGGACGGCGGGGGTGGTTATGGCTACACCTTC,CASSLDGGGGYGYTF
TRBV5-5,TRBD2,NA,TRBJ2-5,TGTGCCAGCAGCGGGGACTATTGGCGAGAGACCCAGTACTTC,CASSGDYWRETQYF
TRBV7-2,TRBD2,NA,TRBJ2-5,TGTGCCAGCAGCAGACTAGCGGGGGGGGCCGGGGGCGAGACCCAGTACTTC,CASSRLAGGAGGETQYF
TRBV30,TRBD1,NA,TRBJ1-1,TGTGCCTGGAGTGGACAGGGGGAAGCTTTCTTT,CAWSGQGEAFF
TRBV9,NA,NA,TRBJ1-3,TGTGCCAGCAGCGTAATGGGGAGCTCTGGAAACACCATATATTTT,CASSVMGSSGNTIYF
TRBV9,NA,NA,TRBJ1-1,TGTGCCAGCAGCGTAGGGGGACGGACAGACACTGAAGCTTTCTTT,CASSVGGRTDTEAFF
TRBV6-5,NA,NA,TRBJ1-4,TGTGCCAGCCTAGACAGCCGAACTAATGAAAAACTGTTTTTT,CASLDSRTNEKLFF
TRBV28,NA,NA,TRBJ1-2,TGTGCCAGCAGGAAGACAGGCTCCGGCTACACCTTC,CASRKTGSGYTF
TRBV10-2,NA,NA,TRBJ1-6,TGCGCCAGCAGTGAAGCCGATAGCTCCTATAATTCACCCCTCCACTTT,CASSEADSSYNSPLHF
TRBV24-1,NA,NA,TRBJ2-5,TGTGCCACCAGTGCCCCAGGGATAGAGACCCAGTACTTC,CATSAPGIETQYF
TRBV19,NA,NA,TRBJ1-4,TGTGCCAGTGTAAATCCTTCGGGGGTTAATGAAAAACTGTTTTTT,CASVNPSGVNEKLFF
TRBV5-6,TRBD1,NA,TRBJ2-7,TGTGCCAGCAGCTTGGGGCCGGGACAGGGGGACTACGAGCAGTACTTC,CASSLGPGQGDYEQYF
TRBV6-6,TRBD2,NA,TRBJ2-1,TGTGCCAGCACGCTAGCGGGCCGCAATGAGCAGTTCTTC,CASTLAGRNEQFF
TRBV9,TRBD1,NA,TRBJ1-4,TGTGCCAGCAGCGTAGCTACAGGGCAGGGGGGAGAAAAACTGTTTTTT,CASSVATGQGGEKLFF
TRBV28,NA,NA,TRBJ2-1,TGTGCCAGCAGTGAGGGGTACAGGGAATTTTTGACGAGCTCCTACAATGAGCAGTTCTTC,CASSEGYREFLTSSYNEQFF
TRBV3-1/TRBV3-2,NA,few,TRBJ2-1,TGTGCCAGCAGCCAACTCGTACAAAATGAGCAGTTCTTC,CASSQLVQNEQFF
TRBV28,NA,NA,TRBJ2-4,TGTGCCAGCGAATCGGGACTAGCCAAAAACATTCAGTACTTC,CASESGLAKNIQYF
TRBV14,NA,NA,TRBJ2-3,TGTGCCAGCAGCCCCCTCTTAGATACGCAGTATTTT,CASSPLLDTQYF
TRBV2,TRBD1,NA,TRBJ1-4,TGTGCCAGCAGTCCTCTCCCGGGACAGTTTAATGAAAAACTGTTTTTT,CASSPLPGQFNEKLFF
TRBV24-1,NA,NA,TRBJ2-5,TGTGCCACCAGTGATTTGTATTCCGGGACCCAGTACTTC,CATSDLYSGTQYF
TRBV12-3/TRBV12-4,NA,NA,TRBJ2-7,TGTGCCAGCAAAACAGGGAACTCCTACGAGCAGTACTTC,CASKTGNSYEQYF
TRBV6-1,TRBD2,NA,TRBJ2-3,TGTGCCAGCAGTGTACTAGCGGGTGCTCCTAGCACAGATACGCAGTATTTT,CASSVLAGAPSTDTQYF
TRBV5-1,NA,NA,TRBJ1-1,TGCGCCAGCAGCTACGGAGACACTGAAGCTTTCTTT,CASSYGDTEAFF
TRBV3-1/TRBV3-2,NA,NA,TRBJ1-4,TGTGCCAGCAGCTCTCTCCGCAGGGGAACTAATGAAAAACTGTTTTTT,CASSSLRRGTNEKLFF
TRBV14,TRBD2,NA,TRBJ2-1,TGTGCCAGCAGCCTCCGCCTAGGACTAGCGGGAAACAATGAGCAGTTCTTC,CASSLRLGLAGNNEQFF
TRBV7-2,TRBD1,NA,TRBJ1-1,TGTGCCAGCAGCCCCAGGACAGGGGGCCACACTGAAGCTTTCTTT,CASSPRTGGHTEAFF